Listed here is a single TCR beta chain. The sample belongs to a study of control samples from healthy donors and cancer patients. Assay used: immunoSEQ multiplex PCR; TCRdb lists only in-frame clones, some missing. The table has tens of thousands of clones, roughly nine tenths seen once. Looked up from germline, CDR1 is SGHKS and CDR2 is YYEKEE (reference sequence). CDR3 length equals 14 residues. Trimming removed 0 bases at V and 1 base at J, with 5 bases between. The sequence was obtained from a woman in her thirties in good health. The chain has TRBV5-5 and TRBJ1-5; D is unclear. Sequencing used blood. This chain's CDR3 is CASSLGQSNQPQHF. For the CDR3, the DNA is TGTGCCAGCAGCTTGGGCCAGAGCAATCAGCCCCAGCATTTT.